A selection of T cell receptor beta chains follows, all from one sample in a study of blood T cell repertoires in COVID-19. Sequencing used immunoSEQ multiplex PCR; TCRdb keeps in-frame clones, though not all of them. The sample lists 160,000 or so clones; 80% to 95% were seen once. The sample taken for sequencing was peripheral blood. These receptors were taken from an older woman with COVID-19, enrolled during active disease. The CDR3 runs from the conserved cysteine through the conserved F or W.

J: TRBJ1-1
V: TRBV2
CDR3: CASSFSIQGAEAFF

J: TRBJ2-7
V: TRBV2
CDR3: CARGRDRSYEQYF

J: TRBJ1-6
V: TRBV27
CDR3: CASSFSGTGVSPLHF

J: TRBJ1-4
V: TRBV9
CDR3: CASSVGQGAEKLFF

J: TRBJ1-4
V: TRBV2
CDR3: CASSGQATNEKLFF

J: TRBJ1-6
V: TRBV7-9
CDR3: CASSLGLTYGSPLHF

J: TRBJ1-5
V: TRBV29-1
CDR3: CSVGGNSNQPQHF

J: TRBJ1-2
V: TRBV27
CDR3: CASSLRVTRQGRGLDYGYTF

J: TRBJ2-1
V: TRBV4-1
CDR3: CASSRTKGGLAGEGEFF

J: TRBJ1-5
V: TRBV7-9
CDR3: CASSLGAYSNQPQHF

J: TRBJ1-2
V: TRBV6-5
CDR3: CASSWDRMATNYGYTF

J: TRBJ1-3
V: TRBV3-1/TRBV3-2
CDR3: CASGGGDTIYF

J: TRBJ1-6
V: TRBV27
CDR3: CASSDRLNSPLHF

J: TRBJ2-2
V: TRBV27
CDR3: CASSSNYRRANTGELFF

J: TRBJ2-7
V: TRBV7-2
CDR3: CASSLVSQEAYEQYF

J: TRBJ1-3
V: TRBV9
CDR3: CASSRTGLTGNTIYF

J: TRBJ2-1
V: TRBV5-1
CDR3: CASSLGERGRNNEQFF

J: TRBJ1-2
V: TRBV6-2/TRBV6-3
CDR3: CASSYLTEIYGYTF

J: TRBJ2-2
V: TRBV5-1
CDR3: CASSTGSANTGELFF

J: TRBJ2-5
V: TRBV5-4
CDR3: CASSILLARETQYF

J: TRBJ1-2
V: TRBV2
CDR3: CASRPDRSGSGYTF

J: TRBJ1-1
V: TRBV5-4
CDR3: CASSLVQGEAFF

J: TRBJ1-1
V: TRBV7-2
CDR3: CASSTGQGALEAFF

J: TRBJ2-1
V: TRBV2
CDR3: CAGTEGGGNEQFF

J: TRBJ1-2
V: TRBV4-3
CDR3: CASSQVGRESYGYTF

J: TRBJ1-5
V: TRBV7-2
CDR3: CASSLTLSGEHNQPQHF

J: TRBJ1-2
V: TRBV2
CDR3: CANLGTGSYGYTF

J: TRBJ2-7
V: TRBV7-9
CDR3: CASSRPMTGGSYKQYF

J: TRBJ1-1
V: TRBV9
CDR3: CASSVSAGPGEAFF

J: TRBJ2-2
V: TRBV15
CDR3: CATSPFAGELFF

J: TRBJ1-1
V: TRBV9
CDR3: CASSVAPGPGGTEAFF

J: TRBJ2-3
V: TRBV2
CDR3: CATQGTSTDTQYF

J: TRBJ2-5
V: TRBV7-2
CDR3: CASSWDRDRETQYF